This T cell receptor beta chain emerged from a study of CD8 T cells in ankylosing spondylitis. Points from the study as a whole: Researchers reportedly found disease-linked clones significantly enriched in matched ankylosing spondylitis synovial fluid. Seemingly distinctive of ankylosing spondylitis blood was a TCR beta motif formed by eight highly homologous variants.

This clonotype was found many times. Its target is unknown. The V end lost 0 bases, the J end lost 2 bases, and 14 bases lay between the germline ends. The CDR3 contains 17 residues. Germline V gene lookup returns CDR1 MGHRA and CDR2 YSYEKL. TCRdb ran MiXCR on the 5' RACE reads and lists one entry per CDR3 protein. The table shows 450,000 to 550,000 distinct CDR3 sequences, with under 5.5% occurring only once. Sequenced material: blood, either unsorted or a sorted T cell fraction (not recorded which). The source is a male donor with ankylosing spondylitis. The V gene is TRBV4-1, the J gene TRBJ1-5; no clear D. The CDR3 nucleotides read TGCGCCAGCAGCCAAGATTCGGGGTTAGGCGGCAATCAGCCCCAGCATTTT. It encodes CASSQDSGLGGNQPQHF.